The next 15 T cell receptor beta chains were all read from a single sample in a study of shared clonotypes between healthy human individuals. Data came from immunoSEQ multiplex PCR; TCRdb stores just in-frame clones and leaves some out. The sample has around 2,000,000 clones, just under 95% seen once; the top ten hold about 1.1%. Positive CCR7 selection of CD45RO-negative cells yielded the naive CD8 cells, and terminally differentiated effector memory CD45RA+ cells were excluded. Sequencing input: naive CD8+ T cells sorted from blood. These receptor sequences come from a man aged 18 to 30 in good health.

V is TRBV27 and J is TRBJ1-1; D is possibly TRBD1 (6 bases). Germline CDR1 reads MNHEY; CDR2 reads SMNVEV (reference sequence). Trimming removed 8 bases from V and 3 bases from J, with 25 bases in between. CDR3 length: 17 residues. The CDR3 bases are TGTGCCAGCTCATCTTGGGGGGCAACAGATAGGGACACTGAAGCTTTCTTT. This codes for CASSSWGATDRDTEAFF.

The count of this clone is one. The chain links TRBV30 to TRBJ1-2; 9 bases fit TRBD1. This CDR3 region has 14 residues. Germline CDR1 GTSNPN, CDR2 SVGIG (reference sequence). After removal of 5 bases from V and 3 bases from J, the junction contained 7 bases not matched to a gene. CDR3 region: CAWETGGRHYGYTF. As DNA, the CDR3 is TGTGCCTGGGAAACAGGGGGCAGACACTATGGCTACACCTTC. Drawing the rest from reference TRBV30 and TRBJ1-2, the complete variable domain is SQTIHQWPATLVQPVGSPLSLECTVEGTSNPNLYWYRQAAGRGLQLLFYSVGIGQISSEVPQNLSASRPQDRQFILSSKKLLLSDSGFYLCAWETGGRHYGYTFGSGTRLTVV.

In its sample, this clone was seen a few times. The same CDR3 arises from other DNA sequences in this sample as well. V gene TRBV7-9 combines with J gene TRBJ1-1; D is ambiguous. Per the germline V gene, CDR1 is SEHNR and CDR2 is FQNEAQ (reference sequence). The CDR3 runs 12 residues. The V gene lost 2 bases and the J gene lost 0 bases, with 1 base spanning the gap. The CDR3 is CASSLLNTEAFF. Written as DNA, the CDR3 is TGTGCCAGCAGCTTACTGAACACTGAAGCTTTCTTT. Based on the CDR3 plus reference TRBV7-9 and TRBJ1-1, the full variable domain is DTGVSQNPRHKITKRGQNVTFRCDPISEHNRLYWYRQTLGQGPEFLTYFQNEAQLEKSRLLSDRFSAERPKGSFSTLEIQRTEQGDSAMYLCASSLLNTEAFFGQGTRLTVV.

This sequence joins TRBV4-1 and TRBJ2-2; 9 bases map to TRBD1. CDR1 MGHRA and CDR2 YSYEKL come from the germline V gene. The CDR3 totals 18 residues. The V gene end was trimmed by 0 bases and the J gene end by 3 bases; junction bases not matched to a gene: 8. In nucleotides, the CDR3 is TGCGCCAGCAGCCAAGAACCACAGGGGGCGGAGGACACCGGGGAGCTGTTTTTT. It encodes CASSQEPQGAEDTGELFF.

This clone has a single count. The rearrangement uses TRBV9 and TRBJ1-6; 7 nucleotides match TRBD1. The CDR3 runs 14 residues. The trim removed 3 bases at V and 8 bases at J, leaving 5 bases unmatched. CDR1 is SGDLS, CDR2 YYNGEE, per germline. CDR3 protein: CASSALQGDSPLHF. For the CDR3, the DNA is TGTGCCAGCAGCGCCCTCCAGGGGGATTCACCCCTCCACTTT.

A single count supports this clone. In DNA, the CDR3 is TGCGCCAGCAGCCAACTAGCGGCTCACACAGATACGCAGTATTTT. It translates to CASSQLAAHTDTQYF. The chain links TRBV4-1 to TRBJ2-3, with TRBD2 matching 7 bases. The V and J ends lost 2 bases and 2 bases, in that order; junction bases with no gene match: 4. Germline V gives CDR1 MGHRA, CDR2 YSYEKL. The CDR3 sequence is 15 residues long.

This clone occurred once. This rearrangement joins TRBV13 to TRBJ2-2; 13 bases fit TRBD2. The CDR3 has 19 amino acids. Germline CDR1 PRHDT, CDR2 FYEKMQ (reference sequence). The V and J ends lost 6 bases and 6 bases, in that order; junction bases with no gene match: 16. The CDR3 loop is CASSPPGTSGTLTPGELFF. The CDR3 DNA sequence: TGTGCCAGCAGTCCGCCCGGGACTAGCGGGACCCTAACACCCGGGGAGCTGTTTTTT.

This clone was observed once. The V and J genes are TRBV30 and TRBJ2-2, with 10 positions matching TRBD1. V lost 4 bases and J lost 7; bases outside the gene matches: 6. The length of the CDR3 is 14 residues. Per the germline V gene, CDR1 is GTSNPN and CDR2 is SVGIG (reference sequence). CDR3 residues: CAWTLTGGHGELFF. The CDR3 nucleotides are TGTGCCTGGACCCTGACAGGGGGCCACGGGGAGCTGTTTTTT.

On this clone: This sample also contains other DNA sequences that code for the same CDR3. V gene TRBV7-3 combines with J gene TRBJ2-2, with D maybe TRBD1 (5 bases). V was shortened by 5 bases and J by 5 bases, with 9 bases between the two germline ends. The CDR3 covers 13 residues. In germline, CDR1 is SGHTA, CDR2 FQGTGA. CDR3 in amino acids: CASSPTGTGELFF. DNA of the CDR3: TGTGCCAGCAGCCCCACAGGTACCGGGGAGCTGTTTTTT.

V usage is TRBV5-6 and J usage is TRBJ1-2; weak D call: TRBD1 (6 bases). Germline CDR1 SGHDT, CDR2 YYEEEE. V shed 2 bases and J shed 4 bases, with 15 bases lying between them. This CDR3 is 15 amino acids long. CDR3 sequence reads: CASSFGTGTSYGYTF. Written as DNA, the CDR3 is TGTGCCAGCAGCTTCGGCACAGGGACAAGCTATGGCTACACCTTC.

This chain uses TRBV4-3 with TRBJ1-4; perhaps TRBD1 as D (6 bases). This CDR3 region has 17 residues. Per germline, CDR1 LGHNA and CDR2 YSLEER. Trimming shortened V by 0 bases and J by 6 bases, and 17 bases separated the two germline ends. The CDR3 bases are TGCGCCAGCAGCCAAGAAGGACAGAATACCGGGGATGAAAAACTGTTTTTT. Translation gives CASSQEGQNTGDEKLFF.

This chain connects TRBV7-9 to TRBJ1-1; TRBD1 might be the D (5 bases). Germline V gene data show CDR1 as SEHNR and CDR2 as FQNEAQ (reference sequence). The CDR3 sequence is 15 residues long. V was pared by 3 bases and J by 2 bases, with 13 bases between. The CDR3 protein is CASSFPQGSNTEAFF. CDR3 nucleotide sequence: TGTGCCAGCAGCTTTCCTCAGGGATCAAACACTGAAGCTTTCTTT. Using reference TRBV7-9 and TRBJ1-1 for the parts outside the CDR3, the full variable domain is DTGVSQNPRHKITKRGQNVTFRCDPISEHNRLYWYRQTLGQGPEFLTYFQNEAQLEKSRLLSDRFSAERPKGSFSTLEIQRTEQGDSAMYLCASSFPQGSNTEAFFGQGTRLTVV.

The chain combines TRBV27 with TRBJ2-2; 10 bases line up with TRBD1. CDR1 is MNHEY, CDR2 SMNVEV, per germline (reference sequence). The V gene end was trimmed by 5 bases and the J gene end by 7 bases; junction bases not matched to a gene: 7. This CDR3 is built from 15 residues. CDR3 coding DNA: TGTGCCAGCAGTAAGGGGACAGGGGTCCTCGGGGAGCTGTTTTTT. Its protein is CASSKGTGVLGELFF.

The CDR3 loop is CASGGQGSYEQYF. CDR3 nucleotides: TGTGCCAGCGGGGGACAGGGTTCCTACGAGCAGTACTTC. The V call is TRBV6-1, the J call TRBJ2-7, with 9 nucleotides matching TRBD1. V lost 8 bases, J lost 1 base, and 3 bases stayed unmatched. Germline V CDR1 and CDR2: MNHNS, SASEGT. The CDR3 spans 13 residues.

The chain has TRBV12-5 and TRBJ2-1; D is unresolved. Trimming left V 4 bases short and J 8 bases short, with 6 bases between. The CDR3 spans 11 residues. The germline gives CDR1 LGHNT, CDR2 FRNRAP. The CDR3 DNA sequence: TGTGCTAGTGGTTCGGTAGATGAGCAGTTCTTC. This translates into CASGSVDEQFF.